Reported below is one T cell receptor beta chain. Its antigen is currently unknown. The data are from a study of response to subunit inactivated influenza vaccine. Findings and limits, study-wide: Few new T cells, the authors suggested, are recruited by each seasonal influenza vaccination.

Germline V gene data show CDR1 as DFQATT and CDR2 as SNEGSKA (reference sequence). The V segment lost 6 bases and the J segment 5 bases; nucleotides outside the gene matches: 13. The CDR3 has 14 amino acids. Each CDR3 protein gets one entry after TCRdb re-called the RT-PCR reads with MiXCR. The table has approximately 250,000 distinct CDR3 sequences, more than 10% seen once; the top ten hold under 10%. The clonotype originates from a man in his fifties or sixties who received an inactivated influenza vaccine. Source: non-naive T cells sorted from PBMCs, taken 14 to 15 days before vaccination. This chain connects TRBV20-1 to TRBJ2-7; 7 nucleotides match TRBD1. The CDR3 DNA reads TGCAGTGCCAGCAAAACAGGGGATACGAACGAGCAGTACTTC. It is translated as CSASKTGDTNEQYF.